This T cell receptor beta chain was retrieved from a study of OX40 agonist ivuxolimab in advanced cancers. This CDR3 has 16 amino acids. From germline, CDR1 is SGHRS and CDR2 YFSETQ. V was pared by 3 bases and J by 5 bases, with 9 bases of the junction left unmatched. Profiled with immunoSEQ multiplex PCR; TCRdb holds only in-frame clones, not every one. The sample gives tens of thousands of clones, about 92% of which show up once; approximately 0.2% is in the top ten. As for this clone: Its specificity is unknown.

Findings and caveats of the study: CD4+ and CD8+ blood T cells expanded clonally by week 6 at 0.1 to 3.0 mg/kg.

This TCR was recovered from an adult with an advanced solid tumor such as melanoma, head and neck, liver or kidney cancer. The source material was CD4+ or CD8+ T cells sorted from blood, sampled in a trial of the OX40 agonist ivuxolimab. The V and J genes are TRBV5-1 and TRBJ2-1; 9 bases line up with TRBD2. CDR3 sequence reads: CASSSSGGGVHNEQFF. DNA of the CDR3: TGCGCCAGCAGCTCCTCTGGCGGGGGGGTCCACAATGAGCAGTTCTTC.